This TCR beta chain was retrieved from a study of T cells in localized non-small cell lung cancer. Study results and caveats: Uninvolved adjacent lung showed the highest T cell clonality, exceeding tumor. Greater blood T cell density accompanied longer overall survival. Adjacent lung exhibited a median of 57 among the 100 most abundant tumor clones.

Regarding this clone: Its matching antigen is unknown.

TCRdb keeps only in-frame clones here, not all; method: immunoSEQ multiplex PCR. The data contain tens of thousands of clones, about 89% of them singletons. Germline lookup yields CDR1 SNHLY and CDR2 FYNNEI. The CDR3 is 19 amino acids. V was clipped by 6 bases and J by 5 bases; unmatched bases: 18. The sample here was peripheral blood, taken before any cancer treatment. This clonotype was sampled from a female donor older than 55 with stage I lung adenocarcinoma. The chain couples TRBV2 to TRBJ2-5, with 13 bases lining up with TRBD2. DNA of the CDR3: TGTGCCAGCAGGGACACACCGGGACTAGCGGGATCTAAAAGGGAGACCCAGTACTTC. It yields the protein CASRDTPGLAGSKRETQYF.